The 24 T cell receptor beta chains below come from one sample, sequenced in a study of cytomegalovirus exposure and HLA in healthy donors. 13 Jbeta primers and 60 Vbeta primers were used for the PCR. Using immunoSEQ multiplex PCR, the repertoire was profiled, and TCRdb retains in-frame clones only, with some absent. The top ten clones hold 8.2% of a sample with 90,000 to 140,000 clones, over 65% of them seen once. Sequencing was done on a sample of PBMCs. These receptors originate from a middle-aged man in good health and CMV-seropositive.

The chain combines TRBV5-5 with TRBJ1-1; the D is unclear. Germline lookup yields CDR1 SGHKS and CDR2 YYEKEE (reference sequence). V lost 3 bases, J lost 5 bases, and 11 bases lay in between. This CDR3 is built from 13 residues. The CDR3 DNA is TGTGCCAGCAGCTCTAAGGCGGTGACTGAAGCTTTCTTT. Encoded protein: CASSSKAVTEAFF. The variable domain in full, with the rest retrieved from reference TRBV5-5 and TRBJ1-1, is DAGVTQSPTHLIKTRGQQVTLRCSPISGHKSVSWYQQVLGQGPQFIFQYYEKEERGRGNFPDRFSARQFPNYSSELNVNALLLGDSALYLCASSSKAVTEAFFGQGTRLTVV.

In regard to this clone: Other DNA sequences in the sample encode the same CDR3. The rearrangement links TRBV9 to TRBJ1-5; possible D gene TRBD1, 6 bases. This CDR3 has 14 residues. Germline-derived CDR1 and CDR2 are SGDLS and YYNGEE. V dropped 0 bases and J dropped 2 bases, with 6 bases sitting between them. DNA for the CDR3: TGTGCCAGCAGCGTAGGACAGGGCAATCAGCCCCAGCATTTT. Translated, it gives CASSVGQGNQPQHF.

The CDR3 is CASSSLGGNYGYTF. The CDR3 coding sequence is TGTGCCAGCAGCTCGCTAGGGGGCAACTATGGCTACACCTTC. This chain joins TRBV7-6 and TRBJ1-2; TRBD1 matches 7 bases. There are 14 residues in the CDR3. Trimming at V came to 4 bases and at J to 2 bases, leaving 4 bases not matched to a gene. Germline CDR1 SGHVS, CDR2 FNYEAQ.

In this sample, this clone turned up a few times. J is TRBJ2-4 and V is TRBV28, with TRBD2 identical over 13 bases. Germline V CDR1 and CDR2: MDHEN, SYDVKM. This CDR3 has 18 amino acids. J was trimmed by 2 bases and V by 6 bases; bases with no gene match: 10. CDR3 in DNA: TGTGCCAGCAGCATGGGACTAGCGGGGCGTGTGACCAAAAACATTCAGTACTTC. Amino acids: CASSMGLAGRVTKNIQYF.

This clone has a single count. In DNA form, the CDR3 reads TGTGCCAGCTCACCAGGGCCCAACTATGGCTACACCTTC. Translated: CASSPGPNYGYTF. The chain recombines TRBV18 with TRBJ1-2; no definite D call. Trimming stripped 2 bases from V and 2 bases from J, with 6 bases between. The CDR3 is 13 amino acids. Germline V CDR1 and CDR2: KGHSH, LQKENI.

The chain has TRBV5-6 and TRBJ1-2; D is unresolved. There are 14 residues in the CDR3. Per germline, CDR1 SGHDT and CDR2 YYEEEE. Trimming shortened V by 4 bases and J by 2 bases, and 12 bases separated the two germline ends. Here the CDR3 DNA reads TGTGCCAGCAGCCCCGAGGCGGGGAACTATGGCTACACCTTC. Its protein product is CASSPEAGNYGYTF. The complete variable domain, with remaining parts taken from reference TRBV5-6 and TRBJ1-2, reads DAGVTQSPTHLIKTRGQQVTLRCSPKSGHDTVSWYQQALGQGPQFIFQYYEEEERQRGNFPDRFSGHQFPNYSSELNVNALLLGDSALYLCASSPEAGNYGYTFGSGTRLTVV.

The rearrangement uses TRBV6-6 and TRBJ2-7, with 8 bases that match TRBD2. The ends lost 6 bases at V and 6 bases at J; junction bases unmatched: 10. Germline lookup yields CDR1 MNHNY and CDR2 SVGAGI (reference sequence). This CDR3 is 14 amino acids long. DNA for the CDR3: TGTGCCAGCAGACCCGAGCGGGAGACCCTCGAGCAGTACTTC. Translating gives CASRPERETLEQYF.

This chain uses TRBV7-9 with TRBJ2-3; TRBD1 agrees at 10 bases. The CDR3 consists of 16 residues. From germline, CDR1 is SEHNR and CDR2 FQNEAQ (reference sequence). Losses at the gene ends were 2 bases for V and 3 bases for J; bases not matched to a gene: 5. CDR3 amino acids: CASSLPAGQGTDTQYF. The CDR3 DNA reads TGTGCCAGCAGCTTACCTGCGGGACAGGGGACAGATACGCAGTATTTT.

The V call is TRBV7-9, the J call TRBJ1-2; tentatively, D is TRBD1 (5 bases). The CDR3 is 13 residues long. The V gene's germline CDR1 is SEHNR and CDR2 FQNEAQ (reference sequence). V shed 6 bases and J shed 7 bases, with 15 bases lying between them. The CDR3 region is CASRSQASIGYTF. The CDR3 nucleotides are TGTGCCAGCAGGTCACAGGCATCCATTGGCTACACCTTC.

This sequence joins TRBV9 and TRBJ2-3; a weak D match, TRBD2 (5 bases). This CDR3 comprises 15 residues. Germline V lookup: CDR1 SGDLS, CDR2 YYNGEE. V was trimmed by 4 bases and J by 0 bases, leaving 12 bases between them. CDR3 sequence reads: CASSPRPGSTDTQYF. As DNA, the CDR3 is TGTGCCAGCAGCCCAAGGCCGGGGAGCACAGATACGCAGTATTTT.

This chain uses TRBV7-2 with TRBJ1-2; TRBD1 aligns across 8 bases. The V gene end was trimmed by 6 bases and the J gene end by 4 bases; junction bases not matched to a gene: 10. Germline V CDR1 and CDR2: SGHTA, FQGNSA. This CDR3 is 15 amino acids long. In DNA form, the CDR3 reads TGTGCCAGCAGATCGGCCGCAGGGGGCGGCTATGGCTACACCTTC. This sequence encodes CASRSAAGGGYGYTF. Full variable domain (rest looked up from reference TRBV7-2 and TRBJ1-2): GAGVSQSPSNKVTEKGKDVELRCDPISGHTALYWYRQSLGQGLEFLIYFQGNSAPDKSGLPSDRFSAERTGGSVSTLTIQRTQQEDSAVYLCASRSAAGGGYGYTFGSGTRLTVV.

The gene calls are TRBV5-6 and TRBJ1-1; TRBD1 matches at 7 bases. The length of the CDR3 is 13 residues. CDR1 and CDR2 from the germline V gene are SGHDT and YYEEEE. V was pared by 2 bases and J by 5 bases, with 3 bases of the junction left unmatched. CDR3 protein: CASSLSGGTEAFF. The CDR3 region has the DNA TGTGCCAGCAGCTTATCAGGGGGTACTGAAGCTTTCTTT.

The chain combines TRBV7-2 with TRBJ2-7, with D possibly matching TRBD2 (6 bases). Between the trimmed V and J ends, which lost 1 base and 5 bases, there was a span of 9 bases. The CDR3 is made up of 13 amino acids. Per the germline V gene, CDR1 is SGHTA and CDR2 is FQGNSA. CDR3 in amino acids: CASSLGREDEQYF. Here the CDR3 DNA reads TGTGCCAGCAGCTTAGGCAGGGAGGACGAGCAGTACTTC.

The CDR3 sequence is CASRRSGNTGELFF. The CDR3 DNA reads as TGTGCCAGTAGGCGGTCTGGGAACACCGGGGAGCTGTTTTTT. V gene TRBV28 combines with J gene TRBJ2-2, with unresolved D. CDR3 length: 14 residues. The V gene lost 9 bases and the J gene lost 1 base, with 12 bases spanning the gap. Germline CDR1 MDHEN, CDR2 SYDVKM.

There are a few counts of this clone. The genes are TRBV6-5 and TRBJ1-2, with 7 bases identical to TRBD1. Germline CDR1 reads MNHEY; CDR2 reads SVGAGI. The V segment lost 2 bases and the J segment 8 bases; nucleotides outside the gene matches: 2. The CDR3 runs 12 residues. The CDR3 spells CASSYQGEGYTF. The CDR3 DNA reads TGTGCCAGCAGTTACCAGGGGGAGGGCTACACCTTC.

J is TRBJ2-2 and V is TRBV7-3; D possibly corresponds to TRBD1 (6 bases). CDR1 and CDR2 (germline): SGHTA, FQGTGA. There are 15 residues in the CDR3. The ends were cut back, 5 bases at V and 0 bases at J, with 10 bases in the middle. The CDR3 here is CASSLGTTNTGELFF. DNA of the CDR3: TGTGCCAGCAGCCTCGGGACAACGAACACCGGGGAGCTGTTTTTT.

This chain uses TRBV5-4 with TRBJ2-7; D is perhaps TRBD1 (6 bases). CDR3 size: 12 residues. Germline V gives CDR1 SGHNT, CDR2 YYREEE (reference sequence). V was clipped by 4 bases and J by 3 bases, with 8 bases between them. The CDR3 is CASSEGVYEQYF. Written as DNA, the CDR3 is TGTGCCAGCAGCGAGGGGGTCTACGAGCAGTACTTC.

The chain recombines TRBV11-2 with TRBJ2-3, with 8 bases that match TRBD2. Germline trimming cut 2 bases from V and 1 base from J; bases unmatched to any gene: 2. Germline lookup yields CDR1 SGHAT and CDR2 FQNNGV. The CDR3 contains 15 residues. CDR3 DNA sequence: TGTGCCAGCAGCTTACTGACTAGCGGCACAGATACGCAGTATTTT. Its translation is CASSLLTSGTDTQYF.

The chain recombines TRBV7-2 with TRBJ1-5, with a tentative D call TRBD1 (5 bases). Germline loops: CDR1 SGHTA, CDR2 FQGNSA. There are 17 residues in the CDR3. Trimming removed 5 bases at V and 2 bases at J, with 19 bases between. CDR3 residues: CASSKTRTSGGNQPQHF. The CDR3 coding sequence is TGTGCCAGCAGCAAGACCAGAACGTCGGGGGGCAATCAGCCCCAGCATTTT.

CDR3 loop: CASSNGQGSTDTQYF. The CDR3 nucleotides are TGTGCCAGCAGTAACGGACAGGGGAGCACAGATACGCAGTATTTT. This chain uses TRBV6-6 with TRBJ2-3; 9 bases map to TRBD1. CDR3 length: 15 amino acids. In germline, CDR1 is MNHNY, CDR2 SVGAGI (reference sequence). J was trimmed by 0 bases and V by 5 bases; bases with no gene match: 3.

J is TRBJ2-1 and V is TRBV6-5, with 9 bases matching TRBD1. Germline trimming cut 4 bases from V and 5 bases from J; bases unmatched to any gene: 6. There are 15 residues in the CDR3. The V gene's germline CDR1 is MNHEY and CDR2 SVGAGI. The CDR3 nucleotides are TGTGCCAGCAGTTCACCGGGACAGGGTCACAATGAGCAGTTCTTC. Protein product: CASSSPGQGHNEQFF.

V is TRBV14 and J is TRBJ2-2; D perhaps matches TRBD2 (5 bases). Looked up from germline, CDR1 is SGHDN and CDR2 is FVKESK. The CDR3 contains 19 residues. Trimming removed 1 base from V and 5 bases from J, with 23 bases in between. CDR3 nucleotides: TGTGCCAGCAGCCAAGGGCAGCGGACTCTCATGGGGAGTACCGGGGAGCTGTTTTTT. Protein: CASSQGQRTLMGSTGELFF.

The gene calls are TRBV5-1 and TRBJ1-4; D is possibly TRBD1 (6 bases). Germline CDR1 reads SGHRS; CDR2 reads YFSETQ. The CDR3 has 15 residues. V was shortened by 1 base and J by 7 bases, with 14 bases between the two germline ends. In nucleotides, the CDR3 is TGCGCCAGCAGCTTGTGGGGCAGGGGAATTGAAAAACTGTTTTTT. It encodes CASSLWGRGIEKLFF.

This clone occurred a few times. V gene TRBV6-5 combines with J gene TRBJ2-5; 11 bases match TRBD1. CDR1 MNHEY and CDR2 SVGAGI come from the germline V gene. V shed 3 bases, J shed 5 bases, and the junction held 5 bases outside the gene matches. This CDR3 spans 15 amino acids. The chain's CDR3 is CASSYGQGARETQYF. The CDR3 DNA follows: TGTGCCAGCAGTTATGGACAGGGGGCGAGGGAGACCCAGTACTTC.